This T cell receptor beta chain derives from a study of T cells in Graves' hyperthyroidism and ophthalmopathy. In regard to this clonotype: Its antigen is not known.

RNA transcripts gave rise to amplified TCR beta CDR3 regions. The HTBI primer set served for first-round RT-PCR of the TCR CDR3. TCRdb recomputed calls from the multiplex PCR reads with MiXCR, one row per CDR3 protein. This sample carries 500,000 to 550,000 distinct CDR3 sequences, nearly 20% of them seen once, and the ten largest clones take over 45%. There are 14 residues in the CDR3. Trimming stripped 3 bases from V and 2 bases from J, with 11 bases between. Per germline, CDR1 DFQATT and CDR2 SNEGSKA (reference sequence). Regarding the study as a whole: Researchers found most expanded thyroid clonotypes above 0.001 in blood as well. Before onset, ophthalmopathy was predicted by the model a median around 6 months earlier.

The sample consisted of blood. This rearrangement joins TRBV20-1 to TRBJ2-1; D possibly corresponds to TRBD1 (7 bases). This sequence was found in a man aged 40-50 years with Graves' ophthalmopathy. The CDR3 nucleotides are TGCAGTGCTAGGGAGGGGGCCCCCTACAATGAGCAGTTCTTC. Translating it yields CSAREGAPYNEQFF.